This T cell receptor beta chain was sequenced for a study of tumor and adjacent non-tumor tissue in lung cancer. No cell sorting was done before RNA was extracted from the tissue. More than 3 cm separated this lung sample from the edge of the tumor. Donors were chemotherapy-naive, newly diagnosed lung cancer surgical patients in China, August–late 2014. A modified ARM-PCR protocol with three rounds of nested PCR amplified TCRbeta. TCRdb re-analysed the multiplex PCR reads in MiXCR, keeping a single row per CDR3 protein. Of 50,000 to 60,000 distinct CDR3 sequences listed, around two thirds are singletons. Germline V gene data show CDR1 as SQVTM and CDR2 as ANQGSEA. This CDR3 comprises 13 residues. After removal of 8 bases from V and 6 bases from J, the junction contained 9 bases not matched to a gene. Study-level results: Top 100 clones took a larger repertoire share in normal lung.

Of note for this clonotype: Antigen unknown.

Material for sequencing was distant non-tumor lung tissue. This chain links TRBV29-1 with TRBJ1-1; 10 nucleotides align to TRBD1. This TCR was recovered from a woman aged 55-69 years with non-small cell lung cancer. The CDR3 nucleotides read TGCAGCACTGGACTTGGGACAGGGGCTGAAGCTTTCTTT. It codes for CSTGLGTGAEAFF.